This TCR beta chain was sequenced in a study of control samples from healthy donors and cancer patients. Germline V lookup: CDR1 MNHEY, CDR2 SMNVEV (reference sequence). V lost 5 bases to trimming and J lost 8 bases; unmatched junction nucleotides: 8. CDR3 length equals 13 residues. Sequencing was performed with immunoSEQ multiplex PCR; in TCRdb, only in-frame clones are kept and a portion is missing. The sample carries roughly 200,000 clones, roughly nine tenths recorded once. The genes are TRBV27 and TRBJ1-2; TRBD1 agrees at 7 bases. Sequenced material: blood. The clonotype was recovered from a man younger than 40 in good health. The CDR3 spells CASSHKQGRGYTF. As DNA, the CDR3 is TGTGCCAGCAGTCATAAACAGGGGAGAGGCTACACCTTC.